These 30 T cell receptor beta chains were sequenced from one sample in a study of blood T cell repertoires in COVID-19. The protocol was immunoSEQ multiplex PCR, while the TCRdb copy is restricted to in-frame clones and leaves out a portion. This table has about 89,000 clones, around 80% appearing once. The sequenced material came from peripheral blood. The receptors originated from a human donor in a cohort sampled during active COVID-19.

The CDR3 sequence: CASSVLAGVQETQYF. Written as DNA, the CDR3 is TGTGCCAGCAGCGTTCTAGCGGGGGTACAAGAGACCCAGTACTTC. The chain carries TRBV9 and TRBJ2-5; 10 nucleotides line up with TRBD2. Germline lookup yields CDR1 SGDLS and CDR2 YYNGEE. The V segment lost 2 bases and the J segment 2 bases; nucleotides outside the gene matches: 3. The CDR3 extends over 15 amino acids.

The chain couples TRBV4-3 to TRBJ2-5; no definite D call. Trimming took 0 bases from V and 5 from J, leaving 10 bases between them. Per germline, CDR1 LGHNA and CDR2 YSLEER. CDR3 length: 14 residues. As DNA, the CDR3 is TGCGCCAGCAGCCAAGATACTGCGCGGGAGACCCAGTACTTC. Its translation is CASSQDTARETQYF.

The chain carries TRBV12-3 or TRBV12-4 and TRBJ2-5; D gene uncertain. The germline V and J ends were trimmed by 3 bases and 5 bases, with 10 bases remaining between them. The CDR3 has 13 residues. CDR3 loop: CASSFYQAETQYF. The CDR3 DNA is TGTGCCAGCAGTTTTTACCAGGCGGAGACCCAGTACTTC.

The chain carries TRBV7-2 and TRBJ2-7; 11 bases are shared with TRBD2. The CDR3 has 14 amino acids. With 6 bases clipped from V and 4 bases from J, the junction kept 5 bases outside the gene matches. The germline gives CDR1 SGHTA, CDR2 FQGNSA. The CDR3 reads CASRPRTSGYEQYF. CDR3 nucleotides: TGTGCCAGCAGGCCCCGGACTAGCGGGTACGAGCAGTACTTC. Full variable domain (missing parts from reference TRBV7-2 and TRBJ2-7): GAGVSQSPSNKVTEKGKDVELRCDPISGHTALYWYRQSLGQGLEFLIYFQGNSAPDKSGLPSDRFSAERTGGSVSTLTIQRTQQEDSAVYLCASRPRTSGYEQYFGPGTRLTVT.

The rearrangement uses TRBV27 and TRBJ2-7; 9 positions agree with TRBD2. This CDR3 is 14 amino acids long. The trim removed 2 bases at V and 9 bases at J, leaving 8 bases unmatched. Per the germline V gene, CDR1 is MNHEY and CDR2 is SMNVEV (reference sequence). The CDR3 loop reads CASSLSLAGRGQYF. For the CDR3, the DNA is TGTGCCAGCAGTTTAAGTCTAGCGGGGCGAGGGCAGTACTTC.

The chain couples TRBV29-1 to TRBJ1-3; the D is unclear. The germline gives CDR1 SQVTM, CDR2 ANQGSEA. The CDR3 is 12 residues long. Trimming took 5 bases from V and 0 from J, leaving 5 bases between them. The CDR3 region has the DNA TGCAGCGTTATACACTCTGGAAACACCATATATTTT. Translated, it gives CSVIHSGNTIYF.

This clone was seen only once. This sequence joins TRBV30 and TRBJ1-4, with TRBD1 identical over 8 bases. V was clipped by 3 bases and J by 10 bases; unmatched bases: 10. Germline-derived CDR1 and CDR2 are GTSNPN and SVGIG (reference sequence). The CDR3 is 14 amino acids. The DNA of the CDR3 is TGTGCCTGGAGAGAGGGGCAGGGGGCGGGAAAACTGTTTTTT. It translates to CAWREGQGAGKLFF.

The rearrangement links TRBV6-5 to TRBJ2-1; 10 nucleotides match TRBD2. Germline V gene sequence: CDR1 MNHEY, CDR2 SVGAGI. With 4 bases clipped from V and 3 bases from J, the junction kept 3 bases outside the gene matches. The CDR3 is 15 amino acids. This chain's CDR3 is CASSLTSGNYNEQFF. The CDR3 DNA is TGTGCCAGCAGTTTAACTAGCGGGAACTACAATGAGCAGTTCTTC.

The V and J genes are TRBV19 and TRBJ2-5; the D gene is possibly TRBD1 (5 bases). The germline gives CDR1 LNHDA, CDR2 SQIVND (reference sequence). The CDR3 length is 15 residues. The V end was cut by 2 bases, the J end by 5 bases, with 15 bases between. CDR3 sequence reads: CASSISSGSGETQYF. In DNA, the CDR3 is TGTGCCAGTAGTATAAGTTCAGGGTCTGGCGAGACCCAGTACTTC.

The chain has TRBV4-1 and TRBJ2-7; TRBD2 agrees at 11 bases. The CDR3 runs to 16 residues. CDR1 is MGHRA and CDR2 is YSYEKL in the germline V gene. V was clipped by 7 bases and J by 5 bases; unmatched bases: 13. As DNA, the CDR3 is TGCGCCAGCACCTTAGTAGCGGGAGGGGTAGTCGACGAGCAGTACTTC. Protein sequence: CASTLVAGGVVDEQYF.

The chain uses TRBV9 and TRBJ1-4, with TRBD1 as a possible D gene (5 bases). The germline V gene encodes CDR1 SGDLS and CDR2 YYNGEE. The CDR3 has 15 residues. V was shortened by 2 bases and J by 5 bases, with 13 bases between the two germline ends. The CDR3 sequence: CASSVGGTKNEKLFF. CDR3 coding DNA: TGTGCCAGCAGCGTCGGCGGGACTAAAAATGAAAAACTGTTTTTT.

The chain carries TRBV5-1 and TRBJ2-1; 8 bases line up with TRBD1. The CDR3 is made up of 16 amino acids. Germline CDR1 is SGHRS and CDR2 is YFSETQ. After removal of 4 bases from V and 8 bases from J, the junction contained 14 bases not matched to a gene. Here the CDR3 reads CASSLTGTGMFHEQFF. The CDR3 DNA sequence: TGCGCCAGCAGCCTAACCGGGACAGGCATGTTCCATGAGCAGTTCTTC.

The genes are TRBV5-5 and TRBJ2-7; TRBD2 agrees at 11 bases. With V trimmed by 0 bases and J by 3 bases, 2 bases remained unmatched. The CDR3 is 15 amino acids. Germline CDR1 and CDR2: SGHKS and YYEKEE (reference sequence). The CDR3 here is CASSLGLAGYYEQYF. The CDR3 DNA reads as TGTGCCAGCAGCTTGGGACTAGCGGGGTACTACGAGCAGTACTTC.

This clone occurred a few times. The CDR3, as DNA: TGTGCCACCGAAGGGGGGCGGGAGGCCTACAATGAGCAGTTCTTC. Protein: CATEGGREAYNEQFF. J is TRBJ2-1 and V is TRBV15; TRBD2 matches 8 bases. V lost 8 bases to trimming and J lost 2 bases; unmatched junction nucleotides: 8. Germline CDR1 reads LNHNV; CDR2 reads YYDKDF (reference sequence). The CDR3 runs to 15 residues.

This clone has just one count. V gene TRBV12-3 or TRBV12-4 combines with J gene TRBJ2-3; D is perhaps TRBD2 (5 bases). This CDR3 is built from 13 residues. V was clipped by 6 bases and J by 2 bases, with 9 bases between them. The DNA of the CDR3 is TGTGCCAGCAGCCCGGACTCCACAGATACGCAGTATTTT. Protein product: CASSPDSTDTQYF.

The CDR3, as DNA: TGTGCCAGCAGCTGGCCCGAACTTAGCGGGAGTAGAGAGACCCAGTACTTC. Its translation is CASSWPELSGSRETQYF. The chain recombines TRBV7-2 with TRBJ2-5, with TRBD2 identical over 9 bases. Germline V lookup: CDR1 SGHTA, CDR2 FQGNSA. The CDR3 totals 17 residues. V dropped 4 bases and J dropped 4; count of bases not matched to a gene: 13.

This chain connects TRBV10-3 to TRBJ2-1; the D gene is possibly TRBD1 (8 bases). V shed 5 bases and J shed 1 base, with 15 bases lying between them. The CDR3 length is 16 residues. CDR1 ENHRY and CDR2 SYGVKD come from the germline V gene. The CDR3: CAISKNRGGSYNEQFF. The CDR3 DNA sequence: TGTGCCATCAGTAAAAACAGGGGGGGGTCCTACAATGAGCAGTTCTTC.

The chain combines TRBV23-1 with TRBJ2-7; TRBD1 might be the D (6 bases). TRBV23-1 is given ORF status, its function remaining uncertain. The length of the CDR3 is 13 residues. CDR3: CLEEQGRLYEQYF. The CDR3 bases are TGCCTCGAAGAACAGGGCAGGCTCTACGAGCAGTACTTC.

V usage is TRBV30 and J usage is TRBJ2-5; perhaps TRBD1 as D (6 bases). Between the trimmed V and J ends, which lost 1 base and 5 bases, there was a span of 8 bases. The length of the CDR3 is 12 residues. Germline values: CDR1 GTSNPN, CDR2 SVGIG (reference sequence). CDR3 in DNA: TGTGCCTGGAGTGCGGACAGCGAGACCCAGTACTTC. Amino acid sequence: CAWSADSETQYF.

On this clone: An end of the junction differs from the germline gene, which may be a read error. The CDR3: CASSPTGGPSTGELFF. DNA for the CDR3: TGTGCTAGCAGCCCGACGGGGGGCCCTTCGACCGGGGAGCTGTTTTTT. J is TRBJ2-2 and V is TRBV7-7, with D possibly TRBD2 on 7 matching bases. Germline V gives CDR1 SSHAT, CDR2 FNYEAQ (reference sequence). CDR3 length: 16 amino acids.

The chain combines TRBV10-3 with TRBJ2-1, with TRBD2 matching 13 bases. The ends lost 10 bases at V and 3 bases at J; junction bases unmatched: 15. CDR3 length equals 18 residues. Looked up from germline, CDR1 is ENHRY and CDR2 is SYGVKD. CDR3 in amino acids: CATTIRLAGGSDYNEQFF. As DNA, the CDR3 is TGTGCCACCACAATAAGACTAGCGGGAGGTTCGGACTACAATGAGCAGTTCTTC.

The chain uses TRBV7-2 and TRBJ2-4; the match to TRBD2 covers 13 bases. With V trimmed by 1 base and J by 3 bases, 9 bases remained unmatched. The CDR3 spans 19 residues. Germline V gene sequence: CDR1 SGHTA, CDR2 FQGNSA. CDR3 nucleotide sequence: TGTGCCAGCAGCTTAGTTGGACTAGCGGGAGACGTCGGCAAAAACATTCAGTACTTC. It is translated as CASSLVGLAGDVGKNIQYF. Full variable domain (rest looked up from reference TRBV7-2 and TRBJ2-4): GAGVSQSPSNKVTEKGKDVELRCDPISGHTALYWYRQSLGQGLEFLIYFQGNSAPDKSGLPSDRFSAERTGGSVSTLTIQRTQQEDSAVYLCASSLVGLAGDVGKNIQYFGAGTRLSVL.

The rearrangement links TRBV11-3 to TRBJ1-1, with 7 bases matching TRBD1. CDR1 is SGHNT and CDR2 is YENEEA in the germline V gene. This CDR3 contains 16 residues. Trimming cost V 2 bases and J 1 base; bases outside gene matches: 7. The CDR3 sequence: CASSLLTGTANTEAFF. The CDR3, as DNA: TGTGCCAGCAGCTTACTAACCGGGACAGCGAACACTGAAGCTTTCTTT.

The chain is built from TRBV4-3 and TRBJ2-1; D is perhaps TRBD1 (6 bases). V was pared by 4 bases and J by 5 bases, with 6 bases between. CDR1 is LGHNA, CDR2 YSLEER, per germline. The CDR3 covers 12 residues. DNA of the CDR3: TGCGCCAGCAGCCGGACAGACAATGAGCAGTTCTTC. This codes for CASSRTDNEQFF.

The V gene is TRBV6-5, the J gene TRBJ2-7, with 10 bases lining up with TRBD1. The germline V gene has CDR1 MNHEY and CDR2 SVGAGI. The CDR3 consists of 14 residues. J gave up 7 bases and V 2 bases, and 5 bases lay outside the gene matches. In DNA, the CDR3 is TGTGCCAGCAGTTACAAGACAGGGGGCGTTGAGCAGTACTTC. Translated: CASSYKTGGVEQYF.

This CDR3 is CAWKVRGQGGDTGELFF. CDR3 nucleotide sequence: TGTGCCTGGAAAGTTAGAGGACAGGGAGGTGACACCGGGGAGCTGTTTTTT. The chain joins TRBV30 to TRBJ2-2; TRBD1 aligns across 8 bases. J was trimmed by 3 bases and V by 4 bases; bases with no gene match: 13. CDR3 length: 17 amino acids. The V gene's germline CDR1 is GTSNPN and CDR2 SVGIG (reference sequence).

The V gene is TRBV11-1, the J gene TRBJ2-3; 9 bases line up with TRBD1. With 4 bases clipped from V and 2 bases from J, the junction kept 4 bases outside the gene matches. The CDR3 extends over 15 amino acids. CDR1 is SGHAT and CDR2 is FQDESV in the germline V gene (reference sequence). CDR3 in DNA: TGTGCCAGCAGCTCCACAGGGGGCCCCACAGATACGCAGTATTTT. This encodes CASSSTGGPTDTQYF.

The chain uses TRBV6-5 and TRBJ1-1; no firm D call. Germline CDR1 MNHEY, CDR2 SVGAGI. V lost 2 bases and J lost 5, with 9 bases in between. The CDR3 consists of 13 residues. CDR3 DNA sequence: TGTGCCAGCAGTTACCTCCAGAAAACTGAAGCTTTCTTT. Translated, it gives CASSYLQKTEAFF.

The rearrangement links TRBV9 to TRBJ2-7, with TRBD1 as a possible D gene (7 bases). Germline CDR1 reads SGDLS; CDR2 reads YYNGEE. Between the trimmed V and J ends, which lost 6 bases and 7 bases, there was a span of 17 bases. There are 13 residues in the CDR3. CDR3 nucleotides: TGTGCCAGCAACAGAGGGGGCGCGGGAGAGCAGTACTTC. This encodes CASNRGGAGEQYF.

The chain uses TRBV15 and TRBJ2-3, with a possible D match to TRBD2 (6 bases). The CDR3 loop spans 18 amino acids. In germline, CDR1 is LNHNV, CDR2 YYDKDF (reference sequence). V lost 1 base and J lost 3, with 20 bases in between. The CDR3 reads CATSRVFAGRVWTDTQYF. The CDR3 region has the DNA TGTGCCACCAGCAGAGTGTTCGCGGGAAGGGTCTGGACAGATACGCAGTATTTT.